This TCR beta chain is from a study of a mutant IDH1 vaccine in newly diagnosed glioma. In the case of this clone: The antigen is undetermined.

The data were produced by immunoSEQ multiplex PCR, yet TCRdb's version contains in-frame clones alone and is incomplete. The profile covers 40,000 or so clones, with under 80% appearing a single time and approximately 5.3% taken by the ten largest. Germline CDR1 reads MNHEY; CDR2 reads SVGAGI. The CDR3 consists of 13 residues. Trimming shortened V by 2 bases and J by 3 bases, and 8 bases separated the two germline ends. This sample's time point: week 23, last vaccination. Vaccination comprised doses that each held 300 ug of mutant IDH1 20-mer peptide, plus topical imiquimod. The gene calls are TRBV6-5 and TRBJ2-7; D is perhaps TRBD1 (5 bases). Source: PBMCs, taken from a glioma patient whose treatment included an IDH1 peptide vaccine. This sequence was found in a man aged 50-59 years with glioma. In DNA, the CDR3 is TGTGCCAGCAGTTACGGACACCGCTACGAGCAGTACTTC. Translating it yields CASSYGHRYEQYF.